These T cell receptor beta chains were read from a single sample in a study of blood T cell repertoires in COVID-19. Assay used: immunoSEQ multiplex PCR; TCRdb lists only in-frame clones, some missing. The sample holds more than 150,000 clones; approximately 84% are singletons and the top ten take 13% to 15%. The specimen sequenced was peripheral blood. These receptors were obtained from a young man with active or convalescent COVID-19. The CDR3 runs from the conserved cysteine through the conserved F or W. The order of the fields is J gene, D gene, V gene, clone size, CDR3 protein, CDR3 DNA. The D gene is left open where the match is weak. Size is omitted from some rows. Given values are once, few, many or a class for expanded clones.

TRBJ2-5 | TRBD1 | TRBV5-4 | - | CASSSDRFQETQYF | TGTGCCAGCAGCTCGGACAGGTTCCAAGAGACCCAGTACTTC
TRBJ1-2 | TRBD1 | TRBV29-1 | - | CSVEPAGGGMGYTF | TGCAGCGTTGAACCGGCAGGGGGAGGTATGGGCTACACCTTC
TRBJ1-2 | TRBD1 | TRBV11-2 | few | CASSSQGALGYGYTF | TGTGCCAGCAGCTCACAGGGGGCGCTCGGCTATGGCTACACCTTC
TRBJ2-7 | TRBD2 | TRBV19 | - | CASSTGLAGGRYEQYF | TGTGCCAGTAGTACGGGACTAGCGGGAGGGCGGTACGAGCAGTACTTC
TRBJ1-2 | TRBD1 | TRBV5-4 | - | CASSLQGAVEGYTF | TGTGCCAGCAGCCTTCAGGGGGCGGTCGAAGGCTACACCTTC
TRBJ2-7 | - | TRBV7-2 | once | CASSLAASAGAYEQYF | TGTGCCAGCAGCTTAGCGGCATCGGCAGGGGCCTACGAGCAGTACTTC
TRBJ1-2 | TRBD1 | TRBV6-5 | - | CASSYRGQRYGYTF | TGTGCCAGCAGTTACAGGGGACAGCGCTATGGCTACACCTTC
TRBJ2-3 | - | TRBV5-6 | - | CASSLGRFFSTDTQYF | TGTGCCAGCAGCTTGGGTCGGTTCTTTAGCACAGATACGCAGTATTTT
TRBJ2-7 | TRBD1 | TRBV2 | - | CASIKSETGGNEQYF | TGTGCCAGCATTAAATCCGAGACAGGGGGGAACGAGCAGTACTTC
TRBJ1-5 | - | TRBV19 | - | CASATGNNQPQHF | TGTGCCAGCGCAACAGGGAACAATCAGCCCCAGCATTTT
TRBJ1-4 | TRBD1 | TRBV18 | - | CASSLQTGRNEKLFF | TGTGCCAGCTCACTCCAGACAGGGCGGAATGAAAAACTGTTTTTT
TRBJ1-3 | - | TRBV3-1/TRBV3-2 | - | CASSQEVVLWGDSGNTIYF | TGTGCCAGCAGCCAAGAAGTCGTTTTGTGGGGGGACTCTGGAAACACCATATATTTT
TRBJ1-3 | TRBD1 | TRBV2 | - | CASRSRTGQNQNTIYF | TGTGCCAGCAGATCTCGGACAGGCCAAAATCAAAACACCATATATTTT
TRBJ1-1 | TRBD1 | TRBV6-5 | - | CASSYDRGRDTEAFF | TGTGCCAGCAGTTACGACAGGGGACGGGACACTGAAGCTTTCTTT
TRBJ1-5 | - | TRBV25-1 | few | CASAGTGRDQPQHF | TGTGCCAGCGCAGGAACAGGTAGGGATCAGCCCCAGCATTTT
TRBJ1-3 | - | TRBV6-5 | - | CASLKRGAGNTIYF | TGTGCCAGCCTAAAACGGGGGGCCGGAAACACCATATATTTT
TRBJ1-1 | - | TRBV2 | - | CASSGTTGINEAFF | TGTGCCAGCAGTGGAACCACAGGGATCAACGAAGCTTTCTTT
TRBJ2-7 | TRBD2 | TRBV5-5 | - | CASTIRDYTYEQYF | TGTGCCAGTACAATCCGGGACTACACCTACGAGCAGTACTTC
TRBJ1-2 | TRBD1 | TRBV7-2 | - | CASSPGTGGYGYTF | TGTGCCAGCAGCCCTGGGACAGGGGGCTATGGCTACACCTTC
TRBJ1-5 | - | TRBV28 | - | CASNEGLQPQHF | TGTGCCAGCAACGAGGGTTTGCAGCCCCAGCATTTT
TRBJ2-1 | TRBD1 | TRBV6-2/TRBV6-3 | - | CASSSGGSYNEQFF | TGTGCCAGCAGTTCAGGGGGCTCCTACAATGAGCAGTTCTTC
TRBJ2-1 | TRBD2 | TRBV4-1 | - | CASSQDLTSGYNEQFF | TGCGCCAGCAGCCAAGATTTAACTAGCGGCTACAATGAGCAGTTCTTC